The rows below give T cell receptor beta chains drawn from one sample of a study of early T cells in non-severe SARS-CoV-2 infection. Via MiXCR, TCRdb re-called the 5' RACE reads, giving one row per CDR3 protein. The table has 70,000 to 95,000 distinct CDR3 sequences, more than 13% seen once; the top ten hold about 10%. Sequencing was done on a sample of whole blood. Receptors were obtained from an adult who was a healthcare worker with PCR-confirmed SARS-CoV-2 infection or an uninfected control (not recorded which). CDR3s include the opening cysteine and the closing phenylalanine or tryptophan. The D gene is left open where the match is weak. Only some rows state a clone size, as once, few, many or a class for expanded clones.

V	J	D	size	DNA	CDR3
TRBV5-1	TRBJ2-6	-	few	TGCGCCAGCCGGGACGAACGCTCTGGGGCCAACGTCCTGACTTTC	CASRDERSGANVLTF
TRBV19	TRBJ2-7	-	many	TGTGCCAGTAGTATCGGAGCGTTGATAGGCGAGCAGTACTTC	CASSIGALIGEQYF
TRBV14	TRBJ1-2	-	few	TGTGCCAGCAGCCATGGGACGCCAGGGCTCTCTGGCTACACCTTC	CASSHGTPGLSGYTF
TRBV9	TRBJ1-2	-	few	TGTGCCAGCAGCGTATCAGTAGGCGGCTATGGCTACACCTTC	CASSVSVGGYGYTF
TRBV3-1	TRBJ1-1	TRBD1	few	TGTGCCAGCAGACAGGGGGGGATGAACACTGAAGCTTTCTTT	CASRQGGMNTEAFF
TRBV7-3	TRBJ1-2	-	-	TGTGCCAGCAGCATCCCCATAACAGACCTCTATGGCTACACCTTC	CASSIPITDLYGYTF
TRBV11-2	TRBJ2-5	-	many	TGTGCCAGCAGCCTTGGTCACCAAGAGACCCAGTACTTC	CASSLGHQETQYF
TRBV20-1	TRBJ1-1	-	few	TGCAGTGCTGGGACTTTAAGGGCGAAGGATACTGAAGCTTTCTTT	CSAGTLRAKDTEAFF
TRBV29-1	TRBJ2-7	-	few	TGCAGCGTGGGGGGCTCCTACGAGCAGTACTTC	CSVGGSYEQYF
TRBV2	TRBJ1-2	-	-	TGTGCCAGCAGCGGCGGGACAAGGAAGGGCTACACCTTC	CASSGGTRKGYTF
TRBV7-2	TRBJ2-5	TRBD2	-	TGTGCCAGCAGCCCCCCCATCGGGGGGGCCACAGAGACCCAGTACTTC	CASSPPIGGATETQYF
TRBV28	TRBJ2-2	-	-	TGTGCCAGCAGCTCTCACAGGCCGAACACCGGGGAGCTGTTTTTT	CASSSHRPNTGELFF
TRBV6-5	TRBJ1-1	TRBD1	few	TGTGCCAGCAAAAAGGACAGGGGGAACACTGAAGCTTTCTTT	CASKKDRGNTEAFF
TRBV12-3/TRBV12-4	TRBJ2-5	TRBD2	few	TGTGCCAGTAGTTTAGCGCTTGCTAGCGGGGTCCAGCAGTACTTC	CASSLALASGVQQYF
TRBV20-1	TRBJ2-3	TRBD2	few	TGCAGTGCCGTCGTAGAGCGGGGGGGCGGAAACTCGCAGTATTTT	CSAVVERGGGNSQYF
TRBV29-1	TRBJ2-3	-	many	TGCAGCGCCTTCGGGGGATCGGATACGCAGTATTTT	CSAFGGSDTQYF
TRBV9	TRBJ2-2	TRBD1	few	TGTGCCAGCAGCAACCGGGACAGAAACACCGGGGAGCTGTTTTTT	CASSNRDRNTGELFF
TRBV4-3	TRBJ1-1	-	-	TGCGCCAGCAGCCAACAGGCGCAGATGAACACTGAAGCTTTCTTT	CASSQQAQMNTEAFF
TRBV29-1	TRBJ2-7	TRBD2	-	TGCAGCGTTGAGGATGAGACTAGCGAACTAGACGAGCAGTACTTC	CSVEDETSELDEQYF
TRBV27	TRBJ1-1	-	-	TGTGCCAGCAGTCAAAGAACTGAGAACACTGAAGCTTTCTTT	CASSQRTENTEAFF
TRBV10-3	TRBJ1-5	-	many	TGTGCCATCAGTGAGTCCGCGAGCAATCAGCCCCAGCATTTT	CAISESASNQPQHF
TRBV9	TRBJ1-6	-	few	TGTGCCAGCAGCGTACACCGGGAACCCAATTCACCCCTCCACTTT	CASSVHREPNSPLHF
TRBV29-1	TRBJ1-1	TRBD1	many	TGCAGCGTTGAGAACCAGGGGGAAGCTTTTTTT	CSVENQGEAFF
TRBV4-2	TRBJ2-2	TRBD1	-	TGTGCCAGCAGCCAAGATCCCGGGCAGGGGGCGACCGGGGAGCTGTTTTTT	CASSQDPGQGATGELFF
TRBV10-3	TRBJ2-1	TRBD2	-	TGTGCCATCAAGGGACTAGCGGAGCAGTTCTTC	CAIKGLAEQFF
TRBV4-2	TRBJ2-7	TRBD2	-	TGTGCCAACAGCCATGTGGCGGGACTAGCGGAATACGAGCAGTACTTC	CANSHVAGLAEYEQYF
TRBV3-1	TRBJ2-1	-	-	TGTGCCAGCAGCCAAGGAAGAGCCGTCGGAGAGCAGTTCTTC	CASSQGRAVGEQFF
TRBV5-4	TRBJ2-2	-	few	TGTGCCAGCAGCCACTCTGGCACGACGAACACCGGGGAGCTGTTTTTT	CASSHSGTTNTGELFF
TRBV5-4	TRBJ2-1	-	-	TGTGCCAGCAGCCCGCAGCGACTCTCCTACAATGAGCAGTTCTTC	CASSPQRLSYNEQFF
TRBV6-1	TRBJ1-1	-	many	TGTGCCAGCAGACCCAACCAAGTAAGAGAGAACACTGAAGCTTTCTTT	CASRPNQVRENTEAFF
TRBV7-2	TRBJ2-3	-	-	TGTGCCAGCAGCTGGGTAACAGATACGCAGTATTTT	CASSWVTDTQYF
TRBV20-1	TRBJ1-5	-	many	TGCAGTGCTAGAAAGAGGGGGGGTCAGCCCCAGCATTTT	CSARKRGGQPQHF
TRBV29-1	TRBJ2-1	-	-	TGCAGCGTTAGACAGCACAATGAGCAGTTCTTC	CSVRQHNEQFF
TRBV6-1	TRBJ2-3	-	few	TGTGCCAGCAGTGAAGCCTACGGGGGCCTGTCCGGCACAGATACGCAGTATTTT	CASSEAYGGLSGTDTQYF
TRBV2	TRBJ2-7	-	-	TGTGCCAGCAGTGAACTGGGTTCAGGGGAGCAGTACTTC	CASSELGSGEQYF
TRBV18	TRBJ2-1	-	-	TGTGCCAGCTCACCAGACAAGAAAACCTCGTACAATGAGCAGTTCTTC	CASSPDKKTSYNEQFF
TRBV25-1	TRBJ2-3	-	-	TGTGCCAGCAGTGGATATACCCCGGCAGATACGCAGTATTTT	CASSGYTPADTQYF